This T cell receptor (beta chain) was captured by sequencing in a study of blood T cell repertoires in COVID-19. Overall study: The study drew acute and convalescent COVID-19 samples from the United States, Italy and Spain. T cells, B-cell-depleted T cells, or PBMCs provided the cDNA or gDNA that served as material.

Original methodology: Estimation of nucleated cell counts was performed using reference gene primer amplification. The method was immunoSEQ multiplex PCR; TCRdb's version includes in-frame clones alone and lacks a portion of them. The DNA was the basis for D and trimming; V, J and clone size are from that table. The data hold 20,000 or so clones, with about 90% observed a single time. The V end was cut by 0 bases, the J end by 5 bases, with 7 bases between. Per germline, CDR1 PRHDT and CDR2 FYEKMQ (reference sequence). This CDR3 has 14 residues. The sample was peripheral blood. The TCR originated in a human donor in a cohort sampled during active COVID-19. The rearrangement links TRBV13 to TRBJ1-4; D might be TRBD1 (5 bases). The CDR3 DNA reads TGTGCCAGCAGCTTAGGCCGGGGGAATGAAAAACTGTTTTTT. Amino acid sequence: CASSLGRGNEKLFF.